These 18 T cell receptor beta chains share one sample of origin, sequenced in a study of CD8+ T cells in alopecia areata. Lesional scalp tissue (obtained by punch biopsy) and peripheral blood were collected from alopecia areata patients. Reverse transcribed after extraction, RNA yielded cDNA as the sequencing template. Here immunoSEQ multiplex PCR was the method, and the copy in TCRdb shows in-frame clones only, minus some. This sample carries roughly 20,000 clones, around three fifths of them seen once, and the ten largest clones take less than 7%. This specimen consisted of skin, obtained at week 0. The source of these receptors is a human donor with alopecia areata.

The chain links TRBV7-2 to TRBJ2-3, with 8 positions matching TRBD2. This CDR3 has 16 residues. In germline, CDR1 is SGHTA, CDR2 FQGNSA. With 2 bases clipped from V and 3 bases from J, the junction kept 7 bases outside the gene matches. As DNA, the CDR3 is TGTGCCAGCAGCTTATCGACGGGGGGGCCAACAGATACGCAGTATTTT. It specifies CASSLSTGGPTDTQYF.

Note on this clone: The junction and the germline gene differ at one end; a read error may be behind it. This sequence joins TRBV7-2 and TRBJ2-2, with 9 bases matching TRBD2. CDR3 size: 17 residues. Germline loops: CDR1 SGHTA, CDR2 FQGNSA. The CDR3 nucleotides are TGCGCCAGCAGCCAAGATCTCAGCGGGGGGACCACCGGGGAGCTGTTTTTT. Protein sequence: CASSQDLSGGTTGELFF.

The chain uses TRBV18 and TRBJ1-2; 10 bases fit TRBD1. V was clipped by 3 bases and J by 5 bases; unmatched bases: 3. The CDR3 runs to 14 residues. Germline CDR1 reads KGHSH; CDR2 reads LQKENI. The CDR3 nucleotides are TGTGCCAGCTCACCGGGACAGGGGTCTTATGGCTACACCTTC. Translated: CASSPGQGSYGYTF.

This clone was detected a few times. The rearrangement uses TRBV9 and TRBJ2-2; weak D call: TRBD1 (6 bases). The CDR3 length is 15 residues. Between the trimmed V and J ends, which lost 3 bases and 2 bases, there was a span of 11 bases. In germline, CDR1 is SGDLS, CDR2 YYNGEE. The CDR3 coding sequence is TGTGCCAGCAGCGACCGGGACAAAAACACCGGGGAGCTGTTTTTT. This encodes CASSDRDKNTGELFF.

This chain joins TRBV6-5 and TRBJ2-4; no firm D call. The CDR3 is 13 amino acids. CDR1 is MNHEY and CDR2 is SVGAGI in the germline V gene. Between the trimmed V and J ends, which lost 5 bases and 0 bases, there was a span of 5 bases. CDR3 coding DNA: TGTGCCAGCAGTGATACAGCCAAAAACATTCAGTACTTC. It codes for CASSDTAKNIQYF.

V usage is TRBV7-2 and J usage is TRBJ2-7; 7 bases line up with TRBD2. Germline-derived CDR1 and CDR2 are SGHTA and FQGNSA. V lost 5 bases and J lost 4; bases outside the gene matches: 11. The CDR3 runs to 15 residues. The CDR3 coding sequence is TGTGCCAGCAGCCAACCATTTGGGGGGGGTTACGAGCAGTACTTC. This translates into CASSQPFGGGYEQYF.

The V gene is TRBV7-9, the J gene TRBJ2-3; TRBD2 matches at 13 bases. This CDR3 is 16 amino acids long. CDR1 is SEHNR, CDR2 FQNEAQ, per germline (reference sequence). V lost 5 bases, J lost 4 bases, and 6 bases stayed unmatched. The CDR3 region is CASSPTSGGAADTQYF. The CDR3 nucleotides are TGTGCCAGCAGCCCTACTAGCGGGGGGGCGGCAGATACGCAGTATTTT. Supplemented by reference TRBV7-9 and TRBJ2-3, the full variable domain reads DTGVSQNPRHKITKRGQNVTFRCDPISEHNRLYWYRQTLGQGPEFLTYFQNEAQLEKSRLLSDRFSAERPKGSFSTLEIQRTEQGDSAMYLCASSPTSGGAADTQYFGPGTRLTVL.

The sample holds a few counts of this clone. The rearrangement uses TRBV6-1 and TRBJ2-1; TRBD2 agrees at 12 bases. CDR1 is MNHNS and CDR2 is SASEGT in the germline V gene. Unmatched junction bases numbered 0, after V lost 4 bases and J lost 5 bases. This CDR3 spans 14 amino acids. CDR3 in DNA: TGTGCCAGCAGTGGACTAGCGGGGGACAATGAGCAGTTCTTC. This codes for CASSGLAGDNEQFF.

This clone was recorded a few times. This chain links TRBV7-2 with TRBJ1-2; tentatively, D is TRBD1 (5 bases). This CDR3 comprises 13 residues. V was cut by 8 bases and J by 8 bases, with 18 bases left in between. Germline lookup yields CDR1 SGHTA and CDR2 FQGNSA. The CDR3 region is CASHMRTREGYTF. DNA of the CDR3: TGTGCCAGCCACATGAGGACACGAGAAGGCTACACCTTC.

This CDR3 is CASSPPGGAKNIQYF. The CDR3 nucleotides are TGTGCCAGCAGCCCCCCTGGAGGGGCCAAAAACATTCAGTACTTC. The V and J genes are TRBV11-2 and TRBJ2-4; D is perhaps TRBD2 (6 bases). The germline V and J ends were trimmed by 5 bases and 1 base, with 12 bases remaining between them. The CDR3 spans 15 residues. Germline V gene lookup returns CDR1 SGHAT and CDR2 FQNNGV.

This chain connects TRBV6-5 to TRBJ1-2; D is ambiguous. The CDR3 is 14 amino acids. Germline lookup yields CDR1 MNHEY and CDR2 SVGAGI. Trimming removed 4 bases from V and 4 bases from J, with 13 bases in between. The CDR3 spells CASSSTPGVYGYTF. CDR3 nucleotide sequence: TGTGCCAGCAGTTCCACTCCAGGTGTCTATGGCTACACCTTC.

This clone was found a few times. The CDR3 protein is CASNLQGSGPQETQYF. The CDR3 DNA reads as TGTGCCAGCAACCTACAGGGGAGCGGCCCCCAAGAGACCCAGTACTTC. The chain carries TRBV27 and TRBJ2-5; TRBD1 agrees at 7 bases. J was trimmed by 1 base and V by 7 bases; bases with no gene match: 12. The CDR3 is 16 amino acids. CDR1 is MNHEY, CDR2 SMNVEV, per germline (reference sequence).

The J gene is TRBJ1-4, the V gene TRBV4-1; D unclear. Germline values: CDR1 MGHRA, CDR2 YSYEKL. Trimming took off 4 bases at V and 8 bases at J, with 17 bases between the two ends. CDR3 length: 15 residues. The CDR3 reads CASSLLSGAGEKLFF. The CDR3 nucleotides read TGCGCCAGCAGCCTCTTGTCGGGCGCGGGGGAAAAACTGTTTTTT.

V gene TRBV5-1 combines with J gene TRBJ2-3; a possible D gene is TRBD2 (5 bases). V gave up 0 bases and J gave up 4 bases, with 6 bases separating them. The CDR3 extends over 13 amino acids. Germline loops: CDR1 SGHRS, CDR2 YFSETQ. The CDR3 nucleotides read TGCGCCAGCAGCTTGGAACTAGCAGATACGCAGTATTTT. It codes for CASSLELADTQYF. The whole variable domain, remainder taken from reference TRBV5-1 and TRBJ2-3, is KAGVTQTPRYLIKTRGQQVTLSCSPISGHRSVSWYQQTPGQGLQFLFEYFSETQRNKGNFPGRFSGRQFSNSRSEMNVSTLELGDSALYLCASSLELADTQYFGPGTRLTVL.

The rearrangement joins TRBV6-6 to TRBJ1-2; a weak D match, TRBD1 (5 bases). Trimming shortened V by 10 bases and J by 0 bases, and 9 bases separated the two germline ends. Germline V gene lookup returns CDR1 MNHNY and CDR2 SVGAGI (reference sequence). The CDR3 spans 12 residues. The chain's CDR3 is CATGVANYGYTF. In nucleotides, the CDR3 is TGTGCCACGGGGGTGGCTAACTATGGCTACACCTTC.

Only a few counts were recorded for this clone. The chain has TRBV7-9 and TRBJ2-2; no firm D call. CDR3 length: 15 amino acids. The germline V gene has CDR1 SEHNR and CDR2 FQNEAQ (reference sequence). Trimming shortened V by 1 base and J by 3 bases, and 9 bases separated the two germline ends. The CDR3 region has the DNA TGTGCCAGCAGCTTAGTCGTTAGGGACACCGGGGAGCTGTTTTTT. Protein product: CASSLVVRDTGELFF.

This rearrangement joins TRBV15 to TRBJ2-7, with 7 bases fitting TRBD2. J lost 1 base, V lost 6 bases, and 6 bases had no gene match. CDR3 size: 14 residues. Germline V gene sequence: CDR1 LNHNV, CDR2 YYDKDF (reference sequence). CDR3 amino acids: CATRATGRSYEQYF. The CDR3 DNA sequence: TGTGCCACCAGAGCCACCGGGAGGTCCTACGAGCAGTACTTC.

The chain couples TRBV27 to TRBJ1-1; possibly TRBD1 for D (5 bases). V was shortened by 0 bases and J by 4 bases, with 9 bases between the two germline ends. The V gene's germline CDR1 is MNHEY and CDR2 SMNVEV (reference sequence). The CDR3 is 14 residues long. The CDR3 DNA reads TGTGCCAGCAGTTTATCTTCGGGGGGCACTGAAGCTTTCTTT. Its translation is CASSLSSGGTEAFF.